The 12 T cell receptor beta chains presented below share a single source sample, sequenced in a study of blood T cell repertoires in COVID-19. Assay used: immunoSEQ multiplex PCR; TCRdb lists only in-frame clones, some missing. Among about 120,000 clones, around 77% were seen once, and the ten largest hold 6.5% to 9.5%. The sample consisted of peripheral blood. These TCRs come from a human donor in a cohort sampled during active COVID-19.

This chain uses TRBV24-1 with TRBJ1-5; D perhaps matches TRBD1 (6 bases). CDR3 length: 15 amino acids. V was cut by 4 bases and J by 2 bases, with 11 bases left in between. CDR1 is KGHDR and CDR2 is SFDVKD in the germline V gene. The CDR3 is CATSEGQGGNQPQHF. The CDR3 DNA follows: TGTGCCACCAGTGAGGGACAAGGAGGCAATCAGCCCCAGCATTTT.

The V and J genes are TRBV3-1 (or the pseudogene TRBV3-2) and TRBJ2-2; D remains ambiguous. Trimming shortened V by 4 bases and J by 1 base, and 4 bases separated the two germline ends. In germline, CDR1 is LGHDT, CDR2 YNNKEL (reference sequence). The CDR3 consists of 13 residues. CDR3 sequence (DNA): TGTGCCAGCAGCCCCGGGAACACCGGGGAGCTGTTTTTT. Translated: CASSPGNTGELFF.

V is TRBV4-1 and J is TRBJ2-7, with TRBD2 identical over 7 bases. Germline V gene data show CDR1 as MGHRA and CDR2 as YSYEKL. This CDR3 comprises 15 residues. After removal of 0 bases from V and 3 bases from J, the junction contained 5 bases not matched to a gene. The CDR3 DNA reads TGCGCCAGCAGCCAAGAACGACTAGCAGGCTACGAGCAGTACTTC. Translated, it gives CASSQERLAGYEQYF.

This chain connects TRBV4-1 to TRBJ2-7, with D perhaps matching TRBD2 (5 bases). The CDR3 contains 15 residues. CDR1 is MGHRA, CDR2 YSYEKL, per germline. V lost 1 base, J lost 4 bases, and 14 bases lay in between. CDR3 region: CASSQGSSEIYEQYF. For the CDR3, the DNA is TGCGCCAGCAGCCAAGGGAGTAGCGAGATATACGAGCAGTACTTC.

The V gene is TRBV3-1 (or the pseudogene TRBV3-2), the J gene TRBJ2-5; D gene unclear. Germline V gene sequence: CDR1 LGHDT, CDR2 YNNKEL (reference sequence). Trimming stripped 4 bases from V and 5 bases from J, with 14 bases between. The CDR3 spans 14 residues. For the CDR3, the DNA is TGTGCCAGCAGCCCGACCAGGTCATTGGAGACCCAGTACTTC. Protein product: CASSPTRSLETQYF.

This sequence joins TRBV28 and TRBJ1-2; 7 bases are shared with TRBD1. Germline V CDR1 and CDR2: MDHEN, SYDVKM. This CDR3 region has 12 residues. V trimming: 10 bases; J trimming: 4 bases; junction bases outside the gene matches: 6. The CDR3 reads CAIGQALYGYTF. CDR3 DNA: TGTGCCATCGGACAGGCCCTCTATGGCTACACCTTC.

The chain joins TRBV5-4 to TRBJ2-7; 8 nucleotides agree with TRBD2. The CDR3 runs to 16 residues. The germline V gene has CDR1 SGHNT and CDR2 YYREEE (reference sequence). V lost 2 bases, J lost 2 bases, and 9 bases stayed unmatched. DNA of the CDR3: TGTGCCAGCAGCTTCCTGACTAGCGAGACAACCTACGAGCAGTACTTC. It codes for CASSFLTSETTYEQYF.

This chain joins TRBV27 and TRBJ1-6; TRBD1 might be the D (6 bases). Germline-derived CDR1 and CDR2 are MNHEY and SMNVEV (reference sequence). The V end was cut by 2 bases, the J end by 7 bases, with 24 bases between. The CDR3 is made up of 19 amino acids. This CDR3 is CASSLGGGELERSNSPLHF. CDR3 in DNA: TGTGCCAGCAGTTTAGGAGGGGGGGAGTTGGAGAGGTCAAATTCACCCCTCCACTTT.

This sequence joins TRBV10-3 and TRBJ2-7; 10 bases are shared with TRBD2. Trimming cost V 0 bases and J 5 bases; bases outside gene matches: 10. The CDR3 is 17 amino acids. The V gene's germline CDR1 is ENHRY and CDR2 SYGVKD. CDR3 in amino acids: CAISESRASGRGHEQYF. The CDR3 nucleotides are TGTGCCATCAGTGAGTCGCGGGCTAGCGGGAGAGGCCACGAGCAGTACTTC.

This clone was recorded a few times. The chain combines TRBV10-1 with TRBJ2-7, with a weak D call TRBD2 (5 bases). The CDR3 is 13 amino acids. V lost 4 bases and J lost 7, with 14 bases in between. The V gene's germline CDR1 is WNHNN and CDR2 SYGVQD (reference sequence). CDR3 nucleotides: TGCGCCAGCAGTGCGATAGGCCCGGGGGAGCAGTACTTC. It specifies CASSAIGPGEQYF.

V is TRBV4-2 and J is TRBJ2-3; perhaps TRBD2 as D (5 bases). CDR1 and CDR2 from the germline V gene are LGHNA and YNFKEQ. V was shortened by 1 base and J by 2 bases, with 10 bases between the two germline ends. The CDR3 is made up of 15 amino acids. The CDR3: CASSQGLAHTDTQYF. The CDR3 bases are TGTGCCAGCAGCCAAGGGCTAGCACACACAGATACGCAGTATTTT.

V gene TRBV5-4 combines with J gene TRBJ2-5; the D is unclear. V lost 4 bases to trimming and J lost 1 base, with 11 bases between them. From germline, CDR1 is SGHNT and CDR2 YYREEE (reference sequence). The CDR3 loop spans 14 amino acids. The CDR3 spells CASSLTTLQETQYF. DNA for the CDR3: TGTGCCAGCAGCCTCACGACTCTCCAAGAGACCCAGTACTTC.